The T cell receptor (beta chain) under discussion was sequenced for a study of T cell responses to AZD1222 COVID-19 vaccine. Only in-frame clones appear in the TCRdb table, and some are missing; sequencing was by immunoSEQ multiplex PCR. This table holds some 81,000 clones, 86% found once. Study-wide results and limits: Nearly half of spike-specific TCRs reportedly go after variant regions that carry no mutations.

This clone was counted a few times. Its antigen is still unknown. Trimming took off 1 base at V and 8 bases at J, with 15 bases between the two ends. This CDR3 has 16 amino acids. The germline gives CDR1 LGHNA, CDR2 YNFKEQ. This TCR was sampled from an adult who received the AZD1222 COVID-19 vaccine. The sample in question was peripheral blood, obtained 28 days after the second AZD1222 dose. This chain joins TRBV4-2 and TRBJ1-6; no reliable D call. In DNA form, the CDR3 reads TGTGCCAGCAGCCAAGTAACGGCGGGAAGCGATTCACCCCTCCACTTT. Translation: CASSQVTAGSDSPLHF.